This T cell receptor beta chain was sequenced in a study of T-cell reconstitution after alpha-beta-depleted transplantation in children. This clonotype occurred once. Molecular barcoding with unique molecular identifiers was used for the TCRbeta library. In TCRdb, the PCR reads were re-called with MiXCR into one record per CDR3 protein. The table lists about 170,000 distinct CDR3 sequences, 8.5% to 14% of them singletons, with roughly 13% in the top ten. The sample was PBMCs, taken before TCRalphabeta/CD19-depleted stem cell transplant. The source of this sequence is a boy under 10 years old with acute myeloid leukemia, due to receive a stem cell transplant.

This chain's CDR3 is CAWSVWADTQYF. Written as DNA, the CDR3 is TGTGCCTGGAGTGTCTGGGCAGATACGCAGTATTTT. The V call is TRBV30, the J call TRBJ2-3; the D is unclear. V was trimmed by 0 bases and J by 4 bases, leaving 5 bases between them. The CDR3 loop spans 12 amino acids. The germline V gene has CDR1 GTSNPN and CDR2 SVGIG (reference sequence). The full variable domain, its missing parts supplied by reference TRBV30 and TRBJ2-3, is SQTIHQWPATLVQPVGSPLSLECTVEGTSNPNLYWYRQAAGRGLQLLFYSVGIGQISSEVPQNLSASRPQDRQFILSSKKLLLSDSGFYLCAWSVWADTQYFGPGTRLTVL.